This T cell receptor beta chain was obtained from a study of shared clonotypes between healthy human individuals. Deletions cut 2 bases from V and 0 bases from J, with 10 bases between. The CDR3 is 15 residues long. CDR1 and CDR2 from the germline V gene are MNHEY and SMNVEV (reference sequence). A word on this clone: Its antigen remains unknown.

It was CD45RO-negative cells, positively selected for CCR7, that made up naive CD8 cells, with terminally differentiated effector memory CD45RA+ cells excluded. Overall study results and limits: Clonotype sharing among donors was thought likely to change with sequencing depth. Against clonotypes common to all four donors, non-shared ones had lower generation probabilities.

Clones were sequenced by immunoSEQ multiplex PCR, and TCRdb holds only the in-frame ones, with some missing. Among 1.5 million to 2.5 million clones listed, about 95% were seen once. This sequence joins TRBV27 and TRBJ1-1, with D perhaps TRBD1 (6 bases). The sample was naive CD8+ T cells sorted from blood. This receptor was taken from a young man in good health. CDR3 in DNA: TGTGCCAGCAGTTTAGGACAGAACTTGAACACTGAAGCTTTCTTT. Its protein is CASSLGQNLNTEAFF.